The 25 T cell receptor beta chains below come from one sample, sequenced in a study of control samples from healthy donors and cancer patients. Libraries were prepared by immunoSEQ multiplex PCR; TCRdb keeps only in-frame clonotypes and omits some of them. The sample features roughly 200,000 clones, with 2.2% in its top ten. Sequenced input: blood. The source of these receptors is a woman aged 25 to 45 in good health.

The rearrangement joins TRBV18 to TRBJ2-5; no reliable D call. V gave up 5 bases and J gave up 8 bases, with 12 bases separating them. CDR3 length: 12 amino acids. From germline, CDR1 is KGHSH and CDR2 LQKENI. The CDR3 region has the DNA TGTGCCAGCTCAGACCCTCAGCGTACCCAGTACTTC. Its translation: CASSDPQRTQYF.

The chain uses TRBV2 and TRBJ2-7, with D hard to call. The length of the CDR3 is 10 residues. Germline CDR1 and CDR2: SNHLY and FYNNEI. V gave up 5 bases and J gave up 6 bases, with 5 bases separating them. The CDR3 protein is CASSMAEQYF. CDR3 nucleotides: TGTGCCAGCAGTATGGCCGAGCAGTACTTC.

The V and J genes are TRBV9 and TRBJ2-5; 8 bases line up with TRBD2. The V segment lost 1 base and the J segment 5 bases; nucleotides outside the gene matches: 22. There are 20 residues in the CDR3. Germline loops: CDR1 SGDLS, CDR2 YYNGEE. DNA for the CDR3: TGTGCCAGCAGCGTACCCCAATCCGGGGGGGTCTCGACGATGGGGGAGACCCAGTACTTC. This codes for CASSVPQSGGVSTMGETQYF.

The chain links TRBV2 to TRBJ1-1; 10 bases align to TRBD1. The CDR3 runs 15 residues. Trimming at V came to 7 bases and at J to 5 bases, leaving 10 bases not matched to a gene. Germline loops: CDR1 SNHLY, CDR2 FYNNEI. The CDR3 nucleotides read TGTGCCAGCAAAGGGGGGGACAGGGGAGGAACTGAAGCTTTCTTT. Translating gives CASKGGDRGGTEAFF.

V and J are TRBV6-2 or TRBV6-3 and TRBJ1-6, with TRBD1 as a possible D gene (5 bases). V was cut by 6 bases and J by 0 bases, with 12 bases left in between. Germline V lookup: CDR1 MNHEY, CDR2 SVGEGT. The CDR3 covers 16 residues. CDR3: CASSRDYSSYNSPLHF. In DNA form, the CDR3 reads TGTGCCAGCAGCAGGGACTACAGCTCCTATAATTCACCCCTCCACTTT.

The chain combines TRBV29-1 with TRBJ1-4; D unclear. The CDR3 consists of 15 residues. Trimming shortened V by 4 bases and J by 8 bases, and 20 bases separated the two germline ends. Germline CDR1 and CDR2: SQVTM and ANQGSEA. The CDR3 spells CSVVVRNRRGEKLFF. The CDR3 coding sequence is TGCAGCGTTGTAGTTCGTAACAGACGGGGAGAAAAACTGTTTTTT.

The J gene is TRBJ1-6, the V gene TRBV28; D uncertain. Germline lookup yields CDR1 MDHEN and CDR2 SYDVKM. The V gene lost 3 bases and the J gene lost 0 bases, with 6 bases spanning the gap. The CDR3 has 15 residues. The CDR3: CASSFGNSYNSPLHF. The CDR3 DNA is TGTGCCAGCAGTTTCGGGAACTCCTATAATTCACCCCTCCACTTT.

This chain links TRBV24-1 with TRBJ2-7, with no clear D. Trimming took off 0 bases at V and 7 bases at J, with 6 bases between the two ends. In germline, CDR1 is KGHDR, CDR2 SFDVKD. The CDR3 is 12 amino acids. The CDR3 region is CATSDLGNEQYF. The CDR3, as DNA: TGTGCCACCAGTGATTTGGGAAATGAGCAGTACTTC.

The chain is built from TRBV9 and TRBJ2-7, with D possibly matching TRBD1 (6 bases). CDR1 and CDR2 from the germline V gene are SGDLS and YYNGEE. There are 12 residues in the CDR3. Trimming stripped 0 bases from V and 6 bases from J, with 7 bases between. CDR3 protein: CASSVEGGEQYF. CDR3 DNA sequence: TGTGCCAGCAGCGTAGAAGGGGGCGAGCAGTACTTC. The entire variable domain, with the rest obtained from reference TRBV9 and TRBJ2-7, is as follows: DSGVTQTPKHLITATGQRVTLRCSPRSGDLSVYWYQQSLDQGLQFLIQYYNGEERAKGNILERFSAQQFPDLHSELNLSSLELGDSALYFCASSVEGGEQYFGPGTRLTVT.

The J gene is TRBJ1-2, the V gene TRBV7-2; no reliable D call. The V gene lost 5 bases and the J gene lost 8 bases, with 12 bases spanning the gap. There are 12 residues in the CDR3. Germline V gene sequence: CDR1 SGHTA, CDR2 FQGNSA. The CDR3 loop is CASSQRVGGYTF. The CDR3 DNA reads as TGTGCCAGCAGCCAGCGTGTGGGGGGCTACACCTTC.

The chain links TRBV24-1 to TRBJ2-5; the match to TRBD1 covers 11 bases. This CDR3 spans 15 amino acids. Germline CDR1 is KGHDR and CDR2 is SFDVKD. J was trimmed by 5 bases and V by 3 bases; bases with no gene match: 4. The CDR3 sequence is CATSDSGQGAETQYF. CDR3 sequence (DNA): TGTGCCACCAGTGATAGTGGACAGGGGGCTGAGACCCAGTACTTC.

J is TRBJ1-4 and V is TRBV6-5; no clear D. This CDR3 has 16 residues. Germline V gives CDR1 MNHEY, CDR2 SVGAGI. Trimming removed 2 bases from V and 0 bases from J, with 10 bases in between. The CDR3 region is CASSYEAPATNEKLFF. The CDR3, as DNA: TGTGCCAGCAGTTACGAGGCTCCCGCAACTAATGAAAAACTGTTTTTT.

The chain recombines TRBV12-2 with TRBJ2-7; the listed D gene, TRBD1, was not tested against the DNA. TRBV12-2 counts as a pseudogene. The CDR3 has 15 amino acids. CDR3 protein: CASRFRGTLAYEQYF. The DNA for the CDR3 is TGTGCAAGTCGCTTCAGGGGGACGTTAGCCTACGAGCAGTACTTC.

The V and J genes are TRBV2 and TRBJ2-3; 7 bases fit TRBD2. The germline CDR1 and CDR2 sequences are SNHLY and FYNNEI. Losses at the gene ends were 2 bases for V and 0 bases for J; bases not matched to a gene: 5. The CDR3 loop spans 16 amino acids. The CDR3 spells CASSESGGASTDTQYF. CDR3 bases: TGTGCCAGCAGTGAATCGGGGGGAGCTAGCACAGATACGCAGTATTTT.

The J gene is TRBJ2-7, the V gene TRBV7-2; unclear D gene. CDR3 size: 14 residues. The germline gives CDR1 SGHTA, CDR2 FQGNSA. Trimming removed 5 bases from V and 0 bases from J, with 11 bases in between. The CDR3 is CASSRGLTSYEQYF. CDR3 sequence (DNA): TGTGCCAGCAGCCGCGGCCTCACCTCCTACGAGCAGTACTTC. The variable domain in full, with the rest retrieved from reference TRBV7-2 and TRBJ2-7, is GAGVSQSPSNKVTEKGKDVELRCDPISGHTALYWYRQSLGQGLEFLIYFQGNSAPDKSGLPSDRFSAERTGGSVSTLTIQRTQQEDSAVYLCASSRGLTSYEQYFGPGTRLTVT.

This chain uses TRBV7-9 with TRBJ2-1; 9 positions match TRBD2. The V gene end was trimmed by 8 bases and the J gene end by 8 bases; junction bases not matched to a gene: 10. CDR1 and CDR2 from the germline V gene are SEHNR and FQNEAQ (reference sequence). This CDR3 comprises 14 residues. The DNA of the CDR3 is TGTGCCAGCCTTGGGACTAGCAAAGGAGATGAGCAGTTCTTC. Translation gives CASLGTSKGDEQFF.

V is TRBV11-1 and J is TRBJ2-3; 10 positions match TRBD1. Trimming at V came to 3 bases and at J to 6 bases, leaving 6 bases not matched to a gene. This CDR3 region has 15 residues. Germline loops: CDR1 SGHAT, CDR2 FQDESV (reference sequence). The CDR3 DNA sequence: TGTGCCAGCAGCTTCGCCGACAGGGGGCAGGATACGCAGTATTTT. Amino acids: CASSFADRGQDTQYF.

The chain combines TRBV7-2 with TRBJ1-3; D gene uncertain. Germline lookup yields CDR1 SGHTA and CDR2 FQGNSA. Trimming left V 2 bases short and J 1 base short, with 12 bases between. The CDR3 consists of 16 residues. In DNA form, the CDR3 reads TGTGCCAGCAGCTTAAGGTCCGCAATTTCTGGAAACACCATATATTTT. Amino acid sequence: CASSLRSAISGNTIYF. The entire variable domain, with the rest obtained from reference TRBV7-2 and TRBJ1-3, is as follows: GAGVSQSPSNKVTEKGKDVELRCDPISGHTALYWYRQSLGQGLEFLIYFQGNSAPDKSGLPSDRFSAERTGGSVSTLTIQRTQQEDSAVYLCASSLRSAISGNTIYFGEGSWLTVV.

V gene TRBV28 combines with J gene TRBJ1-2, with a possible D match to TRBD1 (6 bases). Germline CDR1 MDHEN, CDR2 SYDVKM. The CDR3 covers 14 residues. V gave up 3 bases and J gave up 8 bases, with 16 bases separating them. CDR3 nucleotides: TGTGCCAGCAGTTTCGGGGGGGCTGGTACGGGCTACACCTTC. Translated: CASSFGGAGTGYTF.

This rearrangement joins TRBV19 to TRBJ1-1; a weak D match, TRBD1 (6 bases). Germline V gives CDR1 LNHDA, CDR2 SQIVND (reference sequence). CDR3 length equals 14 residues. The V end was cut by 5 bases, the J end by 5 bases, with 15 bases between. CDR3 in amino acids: CASSLGLGATEAFF. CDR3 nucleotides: TGTGCCAGTAGTCTCGGACTGGGGGCGACTGAAGCTTTCTTT.

The CDR3 nucleotides read TGCGCCAGCAGCCAACCCCTAGACAGCAACGAAAACTATGGCTACACCTTC. Translated: CASSQPLDSNENYGYTF. The rearrangement joins TRBV4-1 to TRBJ1-2, with a weak D call TRBD1 (5 bases). Trimming took 2 bases from V and 2 from J, leaving 18 bases between them. CDR3 length equals 17 residues. Germline CDR1 MGHRA, CDR2 YSYEKL.

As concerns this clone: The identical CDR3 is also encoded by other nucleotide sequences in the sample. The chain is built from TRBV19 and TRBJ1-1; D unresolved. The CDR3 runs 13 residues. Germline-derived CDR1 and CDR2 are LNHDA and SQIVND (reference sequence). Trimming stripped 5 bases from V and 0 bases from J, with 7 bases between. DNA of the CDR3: TGTGCCAGTAGTGGACTTATGAACACTGAAGCTTTCTTT. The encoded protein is CASSGLMNTEAFF.

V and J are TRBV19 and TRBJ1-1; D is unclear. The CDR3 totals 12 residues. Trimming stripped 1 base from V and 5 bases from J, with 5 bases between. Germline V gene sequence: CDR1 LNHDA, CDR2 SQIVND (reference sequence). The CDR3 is CASSIGETEAFF. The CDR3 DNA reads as TGTGCCAGTAGTATAGGGGAGACTGAAGCTTTCTTT.

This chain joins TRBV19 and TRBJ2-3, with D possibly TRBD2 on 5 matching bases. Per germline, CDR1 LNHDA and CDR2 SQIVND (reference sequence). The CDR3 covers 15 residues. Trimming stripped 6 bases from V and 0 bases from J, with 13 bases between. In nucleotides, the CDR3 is TGTGCCAGTAGCGACCTCAGGACTAGCACAGATACGCAGTATTTT. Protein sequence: CASSDLRTSTDTQYF.

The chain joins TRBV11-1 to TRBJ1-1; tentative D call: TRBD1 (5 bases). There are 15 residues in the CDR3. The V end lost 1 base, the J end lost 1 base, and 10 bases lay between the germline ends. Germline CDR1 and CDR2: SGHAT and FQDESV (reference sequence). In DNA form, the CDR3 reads TGTGCCAGCAGCTTAGTGCCGGGGACGAACACTGAAGCTTTCTTT. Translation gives CASSLVPGTNTEAFF. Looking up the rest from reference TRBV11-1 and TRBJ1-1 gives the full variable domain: EAEVAQSPRYKITEKSQAVAFWCDPISGHATLYWYRQILGQGPELLVQFQDESVVDDSQLPKDRFSAERLKGVDSTLKIQPAELGDSAMYLCASSLVPGTNTEAFFGQGTRLTVV.